A selection of T cell receptor beta chains follows, all from one sample in a study of blood T cells in healthy people across ages. TCRdb recomputed calls from the 5' RACE reads with MiXCR, one row per CDR3 protein. Here the sample spans about 1.5 million distinct CDR3 sequences, approximately 43% being singletons. The specimen was blood. These receptors all stem from a young woman in good health. Both conserved end residues are part of each CDR3. A D gene is named only where the DNA matches it firmly. Some rows have no size entry. The others give once, few or many, or a class for an expanded clone.

d_call: .
j_call: TRBJ2-6
clone_size: few
v_call: TRBV10-3
cdr3_nt: TGTGCCACTTCGGGCCCTGGGGCCAACGTCCTGACTTTC
cdr3_aa: CATSGPGANVLTF

d_call: TRBD2
j_call: TRBJ2-7
clone_size: once
v_call: TRBV7-2
cdr3_nt: TGTGCCAGCAGACTAGCGGGAGGCGGGTCCTACAATGAGCAGTACTTC
cdr3_aa: CASRLAGGGSYNEQYF

d_call: .
j_call: TRBJ1-2
clone_size: .
v_call: TRBV7-2
cdr3_nt: TGTGCCAGCAGCCCCAGGGGTAGGGCTGGTGGCTACACCTTC
cdr3_aa: CASSPRGRAGGYTF

d_call: TRBD2
j_call: TRBJ2-1
clone_size: once
v_call: TRBV10-3
cdr3_nt: TGTGCCATCAGTGAAGCGGGGCTCTACAATGAGCAGTTCTTC
cdr3_aa: CAISEAGLYNEQFF

d_call: TRBD2
j_call: TRBJ2-7
clone_size: few
v_call: TRBV12-3/TRBV12-4
cdr3_nt: TGTGCCAGCAGTTTAGCAAGACTAGCGGGGGGTTACGGCCACGAGCAGTACTTC
cdr3_aa: CASSLARLAGGYGHEQYF

d_call: TRBD2
j_call: TRBJ2-1
clone_size: .
v_call: TRBV28
cdr3_nt: TGTGCCAGCAGCTTTTCCGGCGGGAGAGCTGACAATGAGCAGTTCTTC
cdr3_aa: CASSFSGGRADNEQFF

d_call: .
j_call: TRBJ2-3
clone_size: .
v_call: TRBV29-1
cdr3_nt: TGCAGCGTTGGTGGATCAGGGGCGAGTAGCACAGATACGCAGTATTTT
cdr3_aa: CSVGGSGASSTDTQYF

d_call: .
j_call: TRBJ1-2
clone_size: few
v_call: TRBV2
cdr3_nt: TGTGCCAGCAGTGAGGGGGGGCTTTACTATGGCTACACCTTC
cdr3_aa: CASSEGGLYYGYTF

d_call: .
j_call: TRBJ2-7
clone_size: .
v_call: TRBV5-6
cdr3_nt: TGTGCCAGCAGCTTGGTACCCGGGGCCTTTTACGAGCAGTACTTC
cdr3_aa: CASSLVPGAFYEQYF

d_call: .
j_call: TRBJ2-1
clone_size: .
v_call: TRBV18
cdr3_nt: TGTGCCAGCTCACGATCAGCGCCTAGCTCCTACAATGAGCAGTTCTTC
cdr3_aa: CASSRSAPSSYNEQFF

d_call: TRBD1
j_call: TRBJ2-5
clone_size: few
v_call: TRBV10-3
cdr3_nt: TGTGCCATCAGTGAGGAATGTGGGACAGCCCAAGAGACCCAGTACTTC
cdr3_aa: CAISEECGTAQETQYF

d_call: .
j_call: TRBJ1-5
clone_size: .
v_call: TRBV7-8
cdr3_nt: TGTGCCAGCAGCTTAGGCGTTTCCTACAATCAGCCCCAGCATTTT
cdr3_aa: CASSLGVSYNQPQHF

d_call: TRBD1
j_call: TRBJ1-2
clone_size: .
v_call: TRBV12-3/TRBV12-4
cdr3_nt: TGTGCCAGCAGTTTTTCAGGGGGCTACCCCAAGAGCTACACCTTC
cdr3_aa: CASSFSGGYPKSYTF

d_call: .
j_call: TRBJ1-2
clone_size: .
v_call: TRBV4-3
cdr3_nt: TGCGCCAGCAGCCAAGCTCTCTTCGACAGGACTGATGGCTACACCTTC
cdr3_aa: CASSQALFDRTDGYTF

d_call: TRBD1
j_call: TRBJ1-2
clone_size: .
v_call: TRBV20-1
cdr3_nt: TGCAGTGCTCATAAACAGGGGGCGAAGAACTATGGCTACACCTTC
cdr3_aa: CSAHKQGAKNYGYTF

d_call: .
j_call: TRBJ1-2
clone_size: few
v_call: TRBV27
cdr3_nt: TGTGCCAGCAGTTCATCATGGGACACTTGGGGCTACACCTTC
cdr3_aa: CASSSSWDTWGYTF

d_call: .
j_call: TRBJ1-5
clone_size: .
v_call: TRBV20-1
cdr3_nt: TGCAGTGCTAGCCAGACCGGACAGCCCCAGCATTTT
cdr3_aa: CSASQTGQPQHF

d_call: .
j_call: TRBJ2-1
clone_size: .
v_call: TRBV5-1
cdr3_nt: TGCGCCAGCAGCTTGGGACAGATAGAGACCCAGTTCTTC
cdr3_aa: CASSLGQIETQFF

d_call: .
j_call: TRBJ2-5
clone_size: .
v_call: TRBV20-1
cdr3_nt: TGCAGTGCTAGAGATCGTCAGGGGAAACCCTCGTACCAAGAGACCCAGTACTTC
cdr3_aa: CSARDRQGKPSYQETQYF

d_call: .
j_call: TRBJ2-1
clone_size: .
v_call: TRBV15
cdr3_nt: TGTGCCACCAGCAAGGGGCCTCCCTACAATGAGCAGTTCTTC
cdr3_aa: CATSKGPPYNEQFF

d_call: TRBD2
j_call: TRBJ2-7
clone_size: few
v_call: TRBV20-1
cdr3_nt: TGCAGTGCTCCACTCGGACTAGCGGGGTACGAGCAGTACTTC
cdr3_aa: CSAPLGLAGYEQYF

d_call: .
j_call: TRBJ1-2
clone_size: .
v_call: TRBV4-1
cdr3_nt: TGCGCCAGCAGCCAAGTCCAAAAGGGACCCAACTATGGCTACACCTTC
cdr3_aa: CASSQVQKGPNYGYTF

d_call: .
j_call: TRBJ2-5
clone_size: few
v_call: TRBV11-2
cdr3_nt: TGTGCCAGCAGCTTATGGGCCAGGTTGGGAGAGACCCAGTACTTC
cdr3_aa: CASSLWARLGETQYF

d_call: .
j_call: TRBJ2-6
clone_size: few
v_call: TRBV9
cdr3_nt: TGTGCCAGCAGCGTAGGGAACTCTGGGGCCAACGTCCTGACTTTC
cdr3_aa: CASSVGNSGANVLTF

d_call: .
j_call: TRBJ2-2
clone_size: .
v_call: TRBV4-2
cdr3_nt: TGTGCCAGCAGCCAAACCCAGCGGTCAGGCAGGGAGCTGTTTTTT
cdr3_aa: CASSQTQRSGRELFF

d_call: TRBD1
j_call: TRBJ2-3
clone_size: .
v_call: TRBV28
cdr3_nt: TGTGCCAGCCTGCCCTGGACAGGGGGCGAGGTTGGCTCATTTGATACGCAGTATTTT
cdr3_aa: CASLPWTGGEVGSFDTQYF

d_call: .
j_call: TRBJ1-5
clone_size: few
v_call: TRBV25-1
cdr3_nt: TGTGCCAGCAGTGAATGGGGGAATCAGCCCCAGCATTTT
cdr3_aa: CASSEWGNQPQHF

d_call: .
j_call: TRBJ2-5
clone_size: .
v_call: TRBV4-1
cdr3_nt: TGCGCCAGCGGAAGGGACCCGGCGGCCCAAGAGACCCAGTACTTC
cdr3_aa: CASGRDPAAQETQYF

d_call: .
j_call: TRBJ2-3
clone_size: .
v_call: TRBV20-1
cdr3_nt: TGCAGTGCTACCGACAGTACAGATACGCAGTATTTT
cdr3_aa: CSATDSTDTQYF

d_call: .
j_call: TRBJ1-1
clone_size: .
v_call: TRBV4-1
cdr3_nt: TGCGCCAGCAGCCTCATAGGGACGGGGAACACTGAAGCTTTCTTT
cdr3_aa: CASSLIGTGNTEAFF

d_call: .
j_call: TRBJ2-7
clone_size: .
v_call: TRBV12-3/TRBV12-4
cdr3_nt: TGTGCCAGCAGTTTTAGGCGCGGCTACGAGCAGTACTTC
cdr3_aa: CASSFRRGYEQYF

d_call: .
j_call: TRBJ2-3
clone_size: .
v_call: TRBV27
cdr3_nt: TGTGCCAGCAGTCCCCTGGAGCGCACAGATACGCAGTATTTT
cdr3_aa: CASSPLERTDTQYF

d_call: TRBD1
j_call: TRBJ1-1
clone_size: many
v_call: TRBV4-3
cdr3_nt: TGCGCCAGCAGCGAGAGGGACAGGGCATTCACTGAAGCTTTCTTT
cdr3_aa: CASSERDRAFTEAFF

d_call: TRBD1
j_call: TRBJ1-2
clone_size: .
v_call: TRBV4-3
cdr3_nt: TGCGCCAGCAGCCAAGATCTCCGGACAGGCGGAGTCTATGGATATGGCTACACCTTC
cdr3_aa: CASSQDLRTGGVYGYGYTF

d_call: .
j_call: TRBJ1-5
clone_size: .
v_call: TRBV20-1
cdr3_nt: TGCAGTGCTAGTACCGGCTTGAAGTCCCAGCCCCAGCATTTT
cdr3_aa: CSASTGLKSQPQHF

d_call: .
j_call: TRBJ2-1
clone_size: .
v_call: TRBV7-9
cdr3_nt: TGTGCCAGCAGCTTTCGACTAGGTAACAATGAGCAGTTCTTC
cdr3_aa: CASSFRLGNNEQFF

d_call: TRBD1
j_call: TRBJ1-1
clone_size: .
v_call: TRBV6-2/TRBV6-3
cdr3_nt: TGTGCCAGCAGTTACTCAAGGTCCTCCTTGGACAGGGTAACTCTTGAAGCTTTCTTT
cdr3_aa: CASSYSRSSLDRVTLEAFF

d_call: TRBD2
j_call: TRBJ2-5
clone_size: .
v_call: TRBV6-1
cdr3_nt: TGTGCCAGCAGTGAGGGGGCTAGCGGGGGTGTCAGGACCCAGTACTTC
cdr3_aa: CASSEGASGGVRTQYF